The rows below give T cell receptor beta chains drawn from one sample of a study of patients and donors after allogeneic stem cell transplantation. TCRdb called the RT-PCR reads again in MiXCR, with one record for every CDR3 protein. The sample has about 960,000 distinct CDR3 sequences; about a sixth are singletons. The sample was blood, either unsorted or a sorted T cell fraction (not recorded which). The receptors shown here come from a human donor who was either an allogeneic HSCT recipient or a stem cell or donor lymphocyte infusion donor (not recorded which). It is not recorded whose cells these are; they may come from a transplant donor. CDR3s include the opening cysteine and the closing phenylalanine or tryptophan. A D gene is named only where the DNA matches it firmly. Size tells how often a clone was seen (once, few, many) or the class of an expanded clone, and some rows leave it out.

>TRBJ2-3|17|few|TRBV14|-
CASSQRLRQDLRDTQYF
>TRBJ2-7|12|many|TRBV29-1|-
CSVMGGVYEQYF
>TRBJ2-7|14|once|TRBV19|-
CASKPGNGAYEQYF
>TRBJ2-2|18|few|TRBV6-5|TRBD2
CASSYSGTSASNTGELFF
>TRBJ1-1|15|-|TRBV20-1|-
CSARANLHVNTEAFF
>TRBJ2-7|14|few|TRBV5-1|TRBD2
CASSYGTSEYEQYF
>TRBJ1-3|14|-|TRBV9|-
CASSVGLGGNTIYF
>TRBJ1-5|15|few|TRBV5-5|-
CASSLEGSRSQPQHF
>TRBJ2-2|13|few|TRBV6-2/TRBV6-3|-
CASSKQTTGELFF
>TRBJ2-1|14|-|TRBV29-1|TRBD2
CSVASGRRLNEQFF
>TRBJ2-6|18|-|TRBV9|-
CASSVGPRVRSGANVLTF
>TRBJ1-5|16|-|TRBV28|TRBD1
CASSFTGRGIGQPQHF
>TRBJ2-7|17|-|TRBV20-1|TRBD2
CSARDTTPASGYYEQYF
>TRBJ2-1|15|few|TRBV20-1|TRBD1
CSAPYTGVGNNEQFF
>TRBJ2-3|16|few|TRBV7-9|TRBD2
CASSAYSGSFDDTQYF
>TRBJ1-1|15|few|TRBV5-1|TRBD1
CASSSAQGARTEAFF
>TRBJ2-3|15|-|TRBV27|-
CASSFQRPSTDTQYF